The subject of this entry is one T cell receptor (beta chain). The V end was cut by 0 bases, the J end by 7 bases, with 9 bases between. CDR3 length: 14 residues. From germline, CDR1 is SEHNR and CDR2 FQNEAQ (reference sequence). Here immunoSEQ multiplex PCR was the method, and the copy in TCRdb shows in-frame clones only, minus some. The data show hundreds of thousands of clones, with 87% seen just once and roughly 16% held by the top ten. The sample comes from a study of shared clonotypes between healthy human individuals. This rearrangement joins TRBV7-9 to TRBJ2-2; D gene uncertain. The sequence was collected from a man aged 18 to 29 in good health. Sequenced material: memory CD8+ T cells sorted from blood. Sample subset: CD45RO+ cells pooled with CCR7-negative TemRA cells. The DNA of the CDR3 is TGTGCCAGCAGCTTAGCAGTGGGCGGCGGGGAGCTGTTTTTT. This gives the protein CASSLAVGGGELFF.